These T cell receptor beta chains were read from a single sample in a study of blood T cell repertoires in COVID-19. Sequencing used immunoSEQ multiplex PCR; TCRdb keeps in-frame clones, though not all of them. Seen here are roughly 520,000 clones, 88% observed once, and the top ten hold 1.5% to 2%. The specimen sequenced was PBMCs or T cells enriched from blood (not recorded which). The receptors here all came from a woman between 40 and 55 years old who had recovered from COVID-19. Each CDR3 is given with its conserved first and last residue. The D gene is left open where the match is weak. The listing skips clone size in some rows; elsewhere it reads once, few, many or a size class.

j_call d_call v_call clone_size cdr3_aa cdr3_nt
TRBJ1-2 - TRBV14 - CASSQAGGANYGYTF TGTGCCAGCAGCCAAGCGGGGGGAGCTAACTATGGCTACACCTTC
TRBJ2-1 TRBD2 TRBV4-1 - CASSLLGLAGISDNEQFF TGCGCCAGCAGCCTATTGGGACTAGCGGGAATTAGCGACAATGAGCAGTTCTTC
TRBJ1-4 - TRBV29-1 - CSVLPGRSSEKLFF TGCAGCGTTTTGCCAGGCCGATCGAGTGAAAAACTGTTTTTT
TRBJ2-7 - TRBV7-2 - CASSLGGQVFHEQYF TGTGCCAGCAGCTTAGGAGGACAAGTCTTCCACGAGCAGTACTTC
TRBJ2-5 TRBD2 TRBV4-3 - CASSQALAGETQYF TGCGCCAGCAGCCAAGCACTAGCGGGAGAGACCCAGTACTTC
TRBJ1-2 - TRBV15 - CATSRDRNYGYTF TGTGCCACCAGCAGAGACAGAAACTATGGCTACACCTTC
TRBJ2-5 - TRBV28 - CASTYRSYQETQYF TGTGCCAGCACTTACAGGTCCTACCAAGAGACCCAGTACTTC
TRBJ1-1 - TRBV11-2 - CASSGRQANTEAFF TGTGCCAGCAGCGGCCGACAGGCGAACACTGAAGCTTTCTTT
TRBJ2-3 TRBD2 TRBV6-2/TRBV6-3 - CASSYPRASGSTDTQYF TGTGCCAGCAGTTACCCCCGGGCTAGCGGGAGCACAGATACGCAGTATTTT
TRBJ2-7 TRBD2 TRBV6-2/TRBV6-3 once CASRPSGDTYEQYF TGTGCCAGCAGACCTAGCGGAGATACCTACGAGCAGTACTTC
TRBJ2-7 TRBD1 TRBV7-2 - CASSFGQGASEQYF TGTGCCAGCAGCTTCGGACAGGGGGCCTCCGAGCAGTACTTC
TRBJ2-7 TRBD2 TRBV7-2 - CASSQTLAGAYEQYF TGTGCCAGCAGCCAGACCTTGGCGGGAGCTTACGAGCAGTACTTC
TRBJ2-2 - TRBV4-1 - CASSLRRGSSNTGELFF TGCGCCAGCAGCCTCCGCAGAGGCAGCTCGAACACCGGGGAGCTGTTTTTT
TRBJ2-3 TRBD2 TRBV27 - CASSPRAGGRTQYF TGTGCCAGCAGCCCTCGAGCGGGAGGGCGTACGCAGTATTTT
TRBJ1-2 - TRBV30 - CAWTRLPGGYTF TGTGCCTGGACCCGATTACCGGGTGGCTACACCTTC
TRBJ2-3 - TRBV9 - CASSVSTDTQYF TGTGCCAGCAGCGTCAGTACAGATACGCAGTATTTT
TRBJ2-3 TRBD2 TRBV24-1 - CATSVRLAGPERGGADTQYF TGTGCCACCAGTGTCCGACTAGCGGGACCTGAACGGGGGGGGGCAGATACGCAGTATTTT
TRBJ1-2 - TRBV5-6 many CASSLETGVSGHYGYTF TGTGCCAGCAGCTTGGAGACAGGAGTTAGTGGTCACTATGGCTACACCTTC
TRBJ2-1 TRBD1 TRBV2 - CASGTGLGEQFF TGTGCCAGCGGGACAGGGCTCGGTGAGCAGTTCTTC
TRBJ1-5 - TRBV19 - CASHGTPQQPQHF TGTGCCAGTCACGGGACACCCCAACAGCCCCAGCATTTT
TRBJ2-1 - TRBV24-1 - CATSESNYRAEQFF TGTGCCACCAGTGAGTCCAATTACAGGGCGGAGCAGTTCTTC
TRBJ1-4 TRBD1 TRBV4-2 - CASSQELGGGDRVDEKLFF TGTGCCAGCAGCCAAGAATTGGGAGGTGGAGACAGGGTAGACGAAAAACTGTTTTTT
TRBJ2-1 TRBD2 TRBV5-4 - CASSLVGTSGKGEQFF TGTGCCAGCAGCTTGGTAGGGACTAGCGGGAAAGGTGAGCAGTTCTTC
TRBJ2-5 - TRBV11-1 - CASSWAGTKTQYF TGTGCCAGCAGCTGGGCCGGCACGAAGACCCAGTACTTC
TRBJ1-6 - TRBV7-2 - CASSGGAYNSPLHF TGTGCCAGCAGCGGGGGGGCCTATAATTCACCCCTCCACTTT
TRBJ1-5 TRBD1 TRBV19 once CASSMPRTGVSNQPQHF TGTGCCAGTAGTATGCCCCGGACAGGGGTGAGCAATCAGCCCCAGCATTTT
TRBJ2-5 - TRBV5-1 - CASSLIRGQETQYF TGCGCCAGCAGCTTGATCCGGGGCCAAGAGACCCAGTACTTC
TRBJ2-4 TRBD1 TRBV6-2/TRBV6-3 - CASSYTRGRNIQYF TGTGCCAGCAGTTACACTAGGGGGCGGAACATTCAGTACTTC